The source of this TCR beta chain is a study of shared clonotypes between healthy human individuals. Of note for this clone: Other nucleotide sequences from this sample produce the same CDR3.

The donors, healthy adults who were HIV-negative, had experienced no recent acute infections or vaccinations. CDR1 and CDR2 from the germline V gene are DFQATT and SNEGSKA (reference sequence). The ends were cut back, 6 bases at V and 3 bases at J, with 6 bases in the middle. The CDR3 length is 11 residues. Clones were sequenced by immunoSEQ multiplex PCR, and TCRdb holds only the in-frame ones, with some missing. Of over a million clones listed, about 98% are singletons. This chain uses TRBV20-1 with TRBJ2-1, with D unresolved. The specimen was naive CD4+ T cells sorted from blood. Subset indicated: CD45RA+ positively selected. The sequence was collected from a man between 25 and 39 years old in good health. CDR3 sequence reads: CSAPDYNEQFF. The CDR3 nucleotides read TGCAGTGCCCCGGACTACAATGAGCAGTTCTTC.